This entry lists 15 T cell receptor beta chains sequenced from one sample in a study of T cell changes during pregnancy in multiple sclerosis. Repertoires were generated with immunoSEQ multiplex PCR, while TCRdb's copy carries only in-frame clones and drops some. The sample lists some 24,000 clones, approximately 86% occurring once. The specimen comprised CD4+ T cells from peripheral blood mononuclear cells, sampled in the second trimester of pregnancy. The receptors stem from a female donor in good health, enrolled as a control in a pregnancy study.

The J gene is TRBJ1-5, the V gene TRBV19; weak D call: TRBD1 (6 bases). Germline CDR1 and CDR2: LNHDA and SQIVND (reference sequence). This CDR3 comprises 14 residues. The ends were cut back, 2 bases at V and 3 bases at J, with 8 bases in the middle. CDR3 coding DNA: TGTGCCAGTAGTATAAGGACAGACAATCAGCCCCAGCATTTT. This encodes CASSIRTDNQPQHF.

J is TRBJ1-4 and V is TRBV7-9; TRBD1 matches at 12 bases. Germline CDR1 is SEHNR and CDR2 is FQNEAQ (reference sequence). The J segment lost 3 bases and the V segment lost 5 bases, leaving 7 bases of the junction unmatched. This CDR3 has 17 residues. The CDR3 loop reads CASSAGTGGRANEKLFF. In DNA, the CDR3 is TGTGCCAGCAGCGCCGGGACAGGGGGCCGGGCTAATGAAAAACTGTTTTTT.

The chain is built from TRBV4-3 and TRBJ2-1; possibly TRBD1 for D (6 bases). Per the germline V gene, CDR1 is LGHNA and CDR2 is YSLEER. The CDR3 is 15 amino acids. V was pared by 0 bases and J by 6 bases, with 12 bases between. CDR3 in DNA: TGCGCCAGCAGCCAAGATGGGGGCAGTCTCAATGAGCAGTTCTTC. It codes for CASSQDGGSLNEQFF.

The V gene is TRBV27, the J gene TRBJ2-1, with TRBD1 identical over 8 bases. The length of the CDR3 is 14 residues. Germline CDR1 reads MNHEY; CDR2 reads SMNVEV (reference sequence). V dropped 5 bases and J dropped 4; count of bases not matched to a gene: 4. As DNA, the CDR3 is TGTGCCAGCAGTCCGAGACAGGGGTACAATGAGCAGTTCTTC. Encoded protein: CASSPRQGYNEQFF.

The V gene is TRBV29-1, the J gene TRBJ2-7; D call uncertain. There are 12 residues in the CDR3. Germline CDR1 and CDR2: SQVTM and ANQGSEA. V lost 4 bases and J 1 base, leaving 8 bases between the germline ends. The CDR3 loop reads CSVAIRSYEQYF. The CDR3 nucleotides read TGCAGCGTTGCAATCAGGTCCTACGAGCAGTACTTC.

The chain employs TRBV30 and TRBJ2-7, with 7 bases that match TRBD2. This CDR3 is 14 amino acids long. The J segment lost 4 bases and the V segment lost 4 bases, leaving 10 bases of the junction unmatched. CDR1 and CDR2 from the germline V gene are GTSNPN and SVGIG (reference sequence). The CDR3 DNA is TGTGCCTGGATGGATCGGGGGGTAAGGTACGAGCAGTACTTC. Protein sequence: CAWMDRGVRYEQYF.

V usage is TRBV5-1 and J usage is TRBJ2-3; tentative D call: TRBD2 (6 bases). This CDR3 region has 16 residues. Between the trimmed V and J ends, which lost 4 bases and 2 bases, there was a span of 17 bases. The V gene's germline CDR1 is SGHRS and CDR2 YFSETQ. CDR3 nucleotides: TGCGCCAGCAGCCGCATTAGCGGCCCTTCCACAGATACGCAGTATTTT. This encodes CASSRISGPSTDTQYF.

The rearrangement links TRBV7-8 to TRBJ1-5; D may be TRBD1 (6 bases). Per germline, CDR1 SGHVS and CDR2 FQNEAQ. CDR3 size: 14 residues. V was clipped by 5 bases and J by 9 bases, with 17 bases between them. The CDR3 loop reads CASSTQTGDGPQHF. The CDR3 DNA is TGTGCCAGCAGCACGCAGACAGGAGATGGGCCCCAGCATTTT.

The chain uses TRBV19 and TRBJ2-1, with 15 nucleotides matching TRBD2. Germline V gene lookup returns CDR1 LNHDA and CDR2 SQIVND (reference sequence). The CDR3 sequence is 18 residues long. The V segment lost 6 bases and the J segment 4 bases; nucleotides outside the gene matches: 10. CDR3 nucleotide sequence: TGTGCCAGTAGCGGGACTAGCGGGAGGTCGAACGCATACAATGAGCAGTTCTTC. This gives the protein CASSGTSGRSNAYNEQFF.

This clone appeared once. V gene TRBV27 combines with J gene TRBJ1-1, with TRBD1 matching 8 bases. Per germline, CDR1 MNHEY and CDR2 SMNVEV (reference sequence). Unmatched junction bases numbered 5, after V lost 6 bases and J lost 5 bases. The CDR3 consists of 13 residues. CDR3 DNA sequence: TGTGCCAGCAGCCCCAGGGGGCCAACTGAAGCTTTCTTT. Protein: CASSPRGPTEAFF.

CDR3 nucleotide sequence: TGCGCCAGCAGCCAAGATCCTACCAACAATGAGCAGTTCTTC. It codes for CASSQDPTNNEQFF. The chain couples TRBV4-1 to TRBJ2-1; D is unclear. There are 14 residues in the CDR3. Germline assignment: CDR1 MGHRA and CDR2 YSYEKL. The V gene lost 0 bases and the J gene lost 5 bases, with 8 bases spanning the gap.

The rearrangement joins TRBV28 to TRBJ2-7; 10 positions agree with TRBD2. The CDR3 runs 14 residues. V trimming: 7 bases; J trimming: 3 bases; junction bases outside the gene matches: 6. CDR1 is MDHEN, CDR2 SYDVKM, per germline. This CDR3 reads CASKTSGEIYEQYF. The CDR3 DNA reads as TGTGCCAGCAAAACTAGCGGGGAGATCTACGAGCAGTACTTC.

The CDR3, as DNA: TGTGCCAGCAGCCGTACCGGGACAGGGTCGGACGAGCAGTACTTC. This sequence encodes CASSRTGTGSDEQYF. The chain has TRBV7-9 and TRBJ2-7; the match to TRBD1 covers 9 bases. This CDR3 is 15 amino acids long. Germline V gene lookup returns CDR1 SEHNR and CDR2 FQNEAQ (reference sequence). The V gene end was trimmed by 5 bases and the J gene end by 5 bases; junction bases not matched to a gene: 10.

The V call is TRBV4-1, the J call TRBJ1-5; TRBD1 agrees at 9 bases. Germline V gives CDR1 MGHRA, CDR2 YSYEKL. Losses at the gene ends were 3 bases for V and 5 bases for J; bases not matched to a gene: 11. The CDR3 has 17 amino acids. The CDR3 nucleotides are TGCGCCAGCAGCCATCCACAGGGGGCTAATCGTCATCAGCCCCAGCATTTT. Protein sequence: CASSHPQGANRHQPQHF.

The chain employs TRBV18 and TRBJ2-7; no definite D call. CDR1 and CDR2 from the germline V gene are KGHSH and LQKENI. Trimming removed 3 bases from V and 3 bases from J, with 12 bases in between. CDR3 length equals 14 residues. CDR3 DNA sequence: TGTGCCAGCTCACCGTGGCAGAACGACTACGAGCAGTACTTC. As protein: CASSPWQNDYEQYF. The complete variable domain, with remaining parts taken from reference TRBV18 and TRBJ2-7, reads NAGVMQNPRHLVRRRGQEARLRCSPMKGHSHVYWYRQLPEEGLKFMVYLQKENIIDESGMPKERFSAEFPKEGPSILRIQQVVRGDSAAYFCASSPWQNDYEQYFGPGTRLTVT.